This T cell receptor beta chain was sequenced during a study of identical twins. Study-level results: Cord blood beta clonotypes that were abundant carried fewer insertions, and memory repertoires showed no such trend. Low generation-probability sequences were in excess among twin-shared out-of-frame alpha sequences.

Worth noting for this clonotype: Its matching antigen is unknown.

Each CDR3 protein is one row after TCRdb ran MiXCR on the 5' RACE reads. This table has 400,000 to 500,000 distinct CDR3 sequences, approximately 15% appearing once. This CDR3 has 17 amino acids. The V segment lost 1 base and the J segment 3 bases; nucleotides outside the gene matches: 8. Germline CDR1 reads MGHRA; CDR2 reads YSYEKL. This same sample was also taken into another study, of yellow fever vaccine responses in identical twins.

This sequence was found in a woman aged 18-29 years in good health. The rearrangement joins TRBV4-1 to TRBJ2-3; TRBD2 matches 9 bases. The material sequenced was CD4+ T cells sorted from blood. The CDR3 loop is CASSQGGAGGGTDTQYF. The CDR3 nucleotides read TGCGCCAGCAGCCAAGGGGGAGCGGGGGGAGGGACAGATACGCAGTATTTT.